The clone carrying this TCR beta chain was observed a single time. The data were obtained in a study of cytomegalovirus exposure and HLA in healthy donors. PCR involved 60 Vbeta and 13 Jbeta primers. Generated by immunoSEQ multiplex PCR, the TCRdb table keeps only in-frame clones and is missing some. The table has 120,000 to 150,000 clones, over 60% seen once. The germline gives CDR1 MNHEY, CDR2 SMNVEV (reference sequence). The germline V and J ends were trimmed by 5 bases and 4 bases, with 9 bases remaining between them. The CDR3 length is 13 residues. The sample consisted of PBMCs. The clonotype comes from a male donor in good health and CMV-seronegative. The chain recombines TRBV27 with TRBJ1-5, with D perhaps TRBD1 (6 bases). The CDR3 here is CASSTTGNQPQHF. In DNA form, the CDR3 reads TGTGCCAGCAGTACTACAGGGAATCAGCCCCAGCATTTT.